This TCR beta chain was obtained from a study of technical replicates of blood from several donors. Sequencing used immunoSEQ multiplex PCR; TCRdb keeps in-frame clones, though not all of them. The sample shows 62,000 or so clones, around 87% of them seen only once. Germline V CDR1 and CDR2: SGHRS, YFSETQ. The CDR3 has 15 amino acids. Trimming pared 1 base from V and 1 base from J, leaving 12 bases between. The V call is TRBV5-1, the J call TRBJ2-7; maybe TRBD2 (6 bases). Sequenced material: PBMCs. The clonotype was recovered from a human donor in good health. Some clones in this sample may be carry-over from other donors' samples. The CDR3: CASSLRVGGSYEQYF. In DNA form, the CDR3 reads TGCGCCAGCAGCTTGAGGGTTGGGGGGTCCTACGAGCAGTACTTC. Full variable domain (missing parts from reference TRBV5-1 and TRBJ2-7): KAGVTQTPRYLIKTRGQQVTLSCSPISGHRSVSWYQQTPGQGLQFLFEYFSETQRNKGNFPGRFSGRQFSNSRSEMNVSTLELGDSALYLCASSLRVGGSYEQYFGPGTRLTVT.